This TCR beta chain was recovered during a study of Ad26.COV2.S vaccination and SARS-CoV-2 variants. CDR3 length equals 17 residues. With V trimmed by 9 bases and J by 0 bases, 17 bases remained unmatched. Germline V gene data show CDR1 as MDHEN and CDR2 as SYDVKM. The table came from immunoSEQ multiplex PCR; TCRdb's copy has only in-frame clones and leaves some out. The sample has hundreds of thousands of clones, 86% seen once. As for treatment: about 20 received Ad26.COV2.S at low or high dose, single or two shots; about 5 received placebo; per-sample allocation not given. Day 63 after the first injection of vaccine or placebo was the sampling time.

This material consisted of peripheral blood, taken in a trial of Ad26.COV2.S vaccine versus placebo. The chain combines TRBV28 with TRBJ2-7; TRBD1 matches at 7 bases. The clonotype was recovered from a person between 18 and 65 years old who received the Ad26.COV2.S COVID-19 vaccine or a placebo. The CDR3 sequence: CASLRVTQGPHSYEQYF. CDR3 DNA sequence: TGTGCCAGTCTAAGAGTAACACAGGGGCCTCACTCCTACGAGCAGTACTTC.